The present entry profiles one T cell receptor beta chain with its context. Germline-derived CDR1 and CDR2 are LNHDA and SQIVND (reference sequence). CDR3 size: 14 residues. The ends were cut back, 3 bases at V and 4 bases at J, with 9 bases in the middle. The data derive from a study of shared clonotypes between healthy human individuals. Libraries were prepared by immunoSEQ multiplex PCR; TCRdb keeps only in-frame clonotypes and omits some of them. The sample carries about 2.4 million clones, more than 90% recorded once. The V gene is TRBV19, the J gene TRBJ2-2; possible D gene TRBD2, 5 bases. Sequences were obtained from naive CD4+ T cells sorted from blood. Subset reported: CD45RA+ positively selected. This TCR was sampled from a young man in good health. CDR3 sequence: CASSIFRGTGELFF. The CDR3 DNA sequence: TGTGCCAGTAGTATCTTCCGGGGCACCGGGGAGCTGTTTTTT.